The source of this T cell receptor beta chain is a study of beta chain features in type 1 diabetes. Expressed TCRB transcripts were sequenced after all isolated RNA was converted to cDNA. Profiled with immunoSEQ multiplex PCR; TCRdb holds only in-frame clones, not every one. Of around 500,000 clones listed, 9.5% to 12% are singletons. Germline lookup yields CDR1 GTSNPN and CDR2 SVGIG (reference sequence). The V segment lost 3 bases and the J segment 1 base; nucleotides outside the gene matches: 5. This CDR3 has 14 amino acids. This clonotype was sampled from a woman younger than 30 in good health. This chain joins TRBV30 and TRBJ1-1; 7 nucleotides align to TRBD1. Sequences were obtained from naive CD4+ T cells from blood. The DNA for the CDR3 is TGTGCCTGGAGAGGGGGCAGGAGGAACACTGAAGCTTTCTTT. Protein product: CAWRGGRRNTEAFF.